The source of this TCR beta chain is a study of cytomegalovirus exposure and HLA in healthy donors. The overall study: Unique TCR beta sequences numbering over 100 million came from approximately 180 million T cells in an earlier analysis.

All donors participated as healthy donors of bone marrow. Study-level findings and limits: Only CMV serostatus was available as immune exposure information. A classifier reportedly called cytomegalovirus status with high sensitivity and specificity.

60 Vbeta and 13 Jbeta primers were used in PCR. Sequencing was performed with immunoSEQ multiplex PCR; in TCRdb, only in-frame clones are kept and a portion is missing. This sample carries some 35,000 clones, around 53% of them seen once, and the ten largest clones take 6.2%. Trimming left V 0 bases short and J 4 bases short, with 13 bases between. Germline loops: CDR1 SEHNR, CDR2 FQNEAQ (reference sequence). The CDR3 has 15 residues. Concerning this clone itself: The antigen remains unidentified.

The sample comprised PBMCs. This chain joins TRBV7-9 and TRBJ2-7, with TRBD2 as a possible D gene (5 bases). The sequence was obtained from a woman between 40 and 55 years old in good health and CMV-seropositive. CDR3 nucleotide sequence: TGTGCCAGCAGCTTAGCGTTCGGGGTTAGGTACGAGCAGTACTTC. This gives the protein CASSLAFGVRYEQYF.